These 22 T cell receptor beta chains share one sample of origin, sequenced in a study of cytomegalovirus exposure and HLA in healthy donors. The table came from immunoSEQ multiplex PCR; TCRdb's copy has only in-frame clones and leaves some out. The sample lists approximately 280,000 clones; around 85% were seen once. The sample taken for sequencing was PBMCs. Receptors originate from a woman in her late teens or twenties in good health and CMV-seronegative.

This chain's CDR3 is CASSSRQGYTEAFF. The CDR3 nucleotides are TGCGCCAGCAGCTCCCGACAGGGGTACACTGAAGCTTTCTTT. The genes are TRBV5-1 and TRBJ1-1, with 8 nucleotides matching TRBD1. CDR3 length: 14 residues. V lost 3 bases and J lost 3; bases outside the gene matches: 4. Germline V gene lookup returns CDR1 SGHRS and CDR2 YFSETQ. Full variable domain (outside the CDR3, taken from reference TRBV5-1 and TRBJ1-1): KAGVTQTPRYLIKTRGQQVTLSCSPISGHRSVSWYQQTPGQGLQFLFEYFSETQRNKGNFPGRFSGRQFSNSRSEMNVSTLELGDSALYLCASSSRQGYTEAFFGQGTRLTVV.

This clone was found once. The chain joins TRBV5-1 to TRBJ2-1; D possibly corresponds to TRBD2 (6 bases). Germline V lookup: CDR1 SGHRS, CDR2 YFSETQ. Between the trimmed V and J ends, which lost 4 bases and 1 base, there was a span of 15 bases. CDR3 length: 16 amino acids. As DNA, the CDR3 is TGCGCCAGCAGCGAGGGACTGGACTATTCCTACAATGAGCAGTTCTTC. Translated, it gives CASSEGLDYSYNEQFF.

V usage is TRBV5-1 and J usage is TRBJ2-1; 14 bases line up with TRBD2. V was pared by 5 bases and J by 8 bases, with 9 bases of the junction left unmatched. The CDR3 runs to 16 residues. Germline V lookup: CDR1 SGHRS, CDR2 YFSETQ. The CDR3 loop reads CASRGGTSGSVYEQFF. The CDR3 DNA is TGCGCCAGCAGGGGGGGGACTAGCGGGAGTGTATATGAGCAGTTCTTC.

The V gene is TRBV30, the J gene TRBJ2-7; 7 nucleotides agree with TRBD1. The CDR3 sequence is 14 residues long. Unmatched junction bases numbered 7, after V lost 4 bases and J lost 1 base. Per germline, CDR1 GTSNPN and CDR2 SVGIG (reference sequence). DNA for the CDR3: TGTGCCTGGACTCGACAGGGTACTTCCTACGAGCAGTACTTC. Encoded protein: CAWTRQGTSYEQYF.

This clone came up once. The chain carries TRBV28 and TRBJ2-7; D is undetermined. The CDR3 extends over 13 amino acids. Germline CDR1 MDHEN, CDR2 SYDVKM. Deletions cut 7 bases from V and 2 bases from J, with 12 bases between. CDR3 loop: CASTSARTYEQYF. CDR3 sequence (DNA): TGTGCCAGCACAAGCGCCCGGACCTACGAGCAGTACTTC. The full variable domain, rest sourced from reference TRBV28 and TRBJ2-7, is DVKVTQSSRYLVKRTGEKVFLECVQDMDHENMFWYRQDPGLGLRLIYFSYDVKMKEKGDIPEGYSVSREKKERFSLILESASTNQTSMYLCASTSARTYEQYFGPGTRLTVT.

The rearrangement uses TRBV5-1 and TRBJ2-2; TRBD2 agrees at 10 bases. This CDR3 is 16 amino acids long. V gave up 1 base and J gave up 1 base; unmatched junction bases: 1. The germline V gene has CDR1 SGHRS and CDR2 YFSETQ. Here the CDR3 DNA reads TGCGCCAGCAGCTTGACTAGCGGGGTGAACACCGGGGAGCTGTTTTTT. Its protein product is CASSLTSGVNTGELFF.

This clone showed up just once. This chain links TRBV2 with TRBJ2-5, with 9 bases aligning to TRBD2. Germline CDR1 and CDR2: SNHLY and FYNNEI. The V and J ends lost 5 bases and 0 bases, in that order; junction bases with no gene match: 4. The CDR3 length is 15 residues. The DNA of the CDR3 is TGTGCCAGCAGTCTAGCGGGACTGTACCAAGAGACCCAGTACTTC. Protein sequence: CASSLAGLYQETQYF. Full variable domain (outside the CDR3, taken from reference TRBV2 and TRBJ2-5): EPEVTQTPSHQVTQMGQEVILRCVPISNHLYFYWYRQILGQKVEFLVSFYNNEISEKSEIFDDQFSVERPDGSNFTLKIRSTKLEDSAMYFCASSLAGLYQETQYFGPGTRLLVL.

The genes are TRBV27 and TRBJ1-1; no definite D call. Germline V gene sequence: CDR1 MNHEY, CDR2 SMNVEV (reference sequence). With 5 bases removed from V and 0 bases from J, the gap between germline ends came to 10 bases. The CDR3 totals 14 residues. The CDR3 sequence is CASSIHSLNTEAFF. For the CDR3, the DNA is TGTGCCAGCAGTATACACAGTTTGAACACTGAAGCTTTCTTT.

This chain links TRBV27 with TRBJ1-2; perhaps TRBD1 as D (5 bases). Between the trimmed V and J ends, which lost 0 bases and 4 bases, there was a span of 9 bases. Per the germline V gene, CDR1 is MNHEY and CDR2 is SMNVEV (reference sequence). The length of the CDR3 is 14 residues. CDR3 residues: CASSLSGEGYGYTF. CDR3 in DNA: TGTGCCAGCAGTTTATCAGGGGAGGGCTATGGCTACACCTTC.

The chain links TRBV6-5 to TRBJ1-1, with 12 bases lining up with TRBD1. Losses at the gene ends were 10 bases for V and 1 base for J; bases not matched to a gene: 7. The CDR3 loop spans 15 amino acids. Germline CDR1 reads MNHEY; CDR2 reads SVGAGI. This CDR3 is CATNGDRGRNTEAFF. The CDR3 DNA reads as TGTGCCACCAACGGGGACAGGGGGCGGAACACTGAAGCTTTCTTT.

This chain's CDR3 is CASRRGYTEAFF. For the CDR3, the DNA is TGTGCCAGTAGGAGGGGGTACACTGAAGCTTTCTTT. The chain employs TRBV19 and TRBJ1-1; a weak D match, TRBD1 (6 bases). The CDR3 covers 12 residues. Germline V lookup: CDR1 LNHDA, CDR2 SQIVND (reference sequence). Trimming took 6 bases from V and 3 from J, leaving 8 bases between them.

In DNA form, the CDR3 reads TGTGCCAGCAACCTAGCGGGGGAAGATACGCAGTATTTT. Translated, it gives CASNLAGEDTQYF. The chain combines TRBV5-4 with TRBJ2-3; the match to TRBD2 covers 10 bases. The CDR3 runs to 13 residues. Germline V gene lookup returns CDR1 SGHNT and CDR2 YYREEE (reference sequence). The ends lost 6 bases at V and 5 bases at J; junction bases unmatched: 3.

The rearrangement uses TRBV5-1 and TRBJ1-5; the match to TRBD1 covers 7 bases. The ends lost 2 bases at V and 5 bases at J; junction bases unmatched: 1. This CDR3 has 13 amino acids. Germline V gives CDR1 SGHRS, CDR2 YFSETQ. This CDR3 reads CASSFDRDQPQHF. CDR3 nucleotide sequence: TGCGCCAGCAGCTTTGACAGGGATCAGCCCCAGCATTTT.

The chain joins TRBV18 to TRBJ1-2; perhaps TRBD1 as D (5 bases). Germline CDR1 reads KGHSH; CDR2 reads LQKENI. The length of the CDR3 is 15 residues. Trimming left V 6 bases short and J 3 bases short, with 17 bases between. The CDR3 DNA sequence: TGTGCCAGCTCCTCAGCGTGGGGCAGGGACTATGGCTACACCTTC. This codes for CASSSAWGRDYGYTF.

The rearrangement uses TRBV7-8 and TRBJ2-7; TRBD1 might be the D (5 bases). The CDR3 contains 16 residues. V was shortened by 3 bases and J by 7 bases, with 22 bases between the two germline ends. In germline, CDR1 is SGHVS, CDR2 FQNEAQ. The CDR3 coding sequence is TGTGCCAGCAGCTTGGGGCGGTCCTTCTTTCTACGTGAGCAGTACTTC. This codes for CASSLGRSFFLREQYF.

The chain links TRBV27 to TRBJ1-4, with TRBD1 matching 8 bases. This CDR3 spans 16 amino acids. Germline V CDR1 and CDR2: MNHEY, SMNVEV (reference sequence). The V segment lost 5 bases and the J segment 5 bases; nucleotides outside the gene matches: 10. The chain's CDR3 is CASSLFQGAGNEKLFF. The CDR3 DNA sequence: TGTGCCAGCAGTCTCTTCCAGGGGGCTGGCAATGAAAAACTGTTTTTT.

This CDR3 is CASRRGTVNTEAFF. The CDR3 nucleotides read TGCGCCAGCAGGCGCGGGACAGTGAACACTGAAGCTTTCTTT. The chain uses TRBV10-2 and TRBJ1-1; TRBD1 matches at 7 bases. CDR1 WSHSY and CDR2 SAAADI come from the germline V gene. After removal of 6 bases from V and 0 bases from J, the junction contained 4 bases not matched to a gene. The CDR3 consists of 14 residues.

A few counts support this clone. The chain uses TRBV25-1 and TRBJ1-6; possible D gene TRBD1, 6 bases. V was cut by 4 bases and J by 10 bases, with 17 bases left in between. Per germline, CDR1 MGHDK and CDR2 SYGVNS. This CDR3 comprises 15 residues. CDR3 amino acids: CASSVTGYTGSPLHF. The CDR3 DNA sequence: TGTGCCAGCAGTGTCACAGGGTACACGGGATCACCCCTCCACTTT.

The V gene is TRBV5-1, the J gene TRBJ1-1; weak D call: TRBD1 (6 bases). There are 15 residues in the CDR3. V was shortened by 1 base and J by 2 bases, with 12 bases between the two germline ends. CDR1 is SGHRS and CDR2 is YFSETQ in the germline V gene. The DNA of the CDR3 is TGCGCCAGCAGCTTGACCTCAGGGGTTAACACTGAAGCTTTCTTT. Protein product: CASSLTSGVNTEAFF.

As DNA, the CDR3 is TGCGCCAGCAGCTTGGGGTCGGACAGCCTCACGACTGAAGCTTTCTTT. Translation gives CASSLGSDSLTTEAFF. The chain carries TRBV5-1 and TRBJ1-1; a weak D match, TRBD1 (6 bases). Deletions cut 0 bases from V and 5 bases from J, with 17 bases between. The CDR3 has 16 amino acids. CDR1 and CDR2 from the germline V gene are SGHRS and YFSETQ.

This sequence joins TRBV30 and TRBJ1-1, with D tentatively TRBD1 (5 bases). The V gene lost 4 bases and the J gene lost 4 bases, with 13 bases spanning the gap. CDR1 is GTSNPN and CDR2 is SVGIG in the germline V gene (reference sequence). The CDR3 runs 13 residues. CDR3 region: CAWIPGMVTEAFF. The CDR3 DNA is TGTGCCTGGATCCCAGGGATGGTCACTGAAGCTTTCTTT.

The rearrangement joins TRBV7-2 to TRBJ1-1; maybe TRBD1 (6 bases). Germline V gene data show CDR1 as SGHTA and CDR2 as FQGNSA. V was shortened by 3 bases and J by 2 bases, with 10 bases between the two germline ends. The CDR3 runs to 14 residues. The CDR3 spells CASSFLDSNTEAFF. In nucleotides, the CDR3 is TGTGCCAGCAGCTTCCTGGACAGTAACACTGAAGCTTTCTTT. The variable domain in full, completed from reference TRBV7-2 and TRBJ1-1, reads GAGVSQSPSNKVTEKGKDVELRCDPISGHTALYWYRQSLGQGLEFLIYFQGNSAPDKSGLPSDRFSAERTGGSVSTLTIQRTQQEDSAVYLCASSFLDSNTEAFFGQGTRLTVV.